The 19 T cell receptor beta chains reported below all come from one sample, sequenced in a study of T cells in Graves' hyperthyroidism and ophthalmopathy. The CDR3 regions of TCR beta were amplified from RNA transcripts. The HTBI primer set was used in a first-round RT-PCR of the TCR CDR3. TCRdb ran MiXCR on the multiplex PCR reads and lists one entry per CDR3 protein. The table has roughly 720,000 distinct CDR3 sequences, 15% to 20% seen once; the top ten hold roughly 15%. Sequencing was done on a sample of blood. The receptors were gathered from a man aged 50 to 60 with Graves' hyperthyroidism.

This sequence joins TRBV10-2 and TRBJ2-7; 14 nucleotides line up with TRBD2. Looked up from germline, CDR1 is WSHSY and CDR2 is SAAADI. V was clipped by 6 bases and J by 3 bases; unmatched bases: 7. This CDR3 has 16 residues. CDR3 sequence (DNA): TGCGCCAGCAGAGGGACTAGCGGGAGTTCTAGCTACGAGCAGTACTTC. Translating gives CASRGTSGSSSYEQYF.

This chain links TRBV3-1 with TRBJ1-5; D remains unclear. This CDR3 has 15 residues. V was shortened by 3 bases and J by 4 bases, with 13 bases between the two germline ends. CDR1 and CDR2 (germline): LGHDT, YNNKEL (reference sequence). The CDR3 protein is CASSQSTYLNQPQHF. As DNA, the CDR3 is TGTGCCAGCAGCCAGTCGACATACCTTAATCAGCCCCAGCATTTT.

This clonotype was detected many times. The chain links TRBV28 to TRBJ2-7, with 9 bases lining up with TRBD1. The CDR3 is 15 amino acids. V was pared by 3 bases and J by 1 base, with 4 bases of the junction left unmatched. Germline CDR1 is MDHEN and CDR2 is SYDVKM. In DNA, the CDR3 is TGTGCCAGCAGTTTGACAGGGGGTTTATCCTACGAGCAGTACTTC. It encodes CASSLTGGLSYEQYF.

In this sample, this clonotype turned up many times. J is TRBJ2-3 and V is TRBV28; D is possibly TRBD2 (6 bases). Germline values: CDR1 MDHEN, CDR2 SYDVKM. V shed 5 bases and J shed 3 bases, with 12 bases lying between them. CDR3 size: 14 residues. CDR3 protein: CASSLGGATDTQYF. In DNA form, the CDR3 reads TGTGCCAGCAGTCTCGGGGGAGCTACAGATACGCAGTATTTT. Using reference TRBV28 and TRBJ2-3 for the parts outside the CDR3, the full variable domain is DVKVTQSSRYLVKRTGEKVFLECVQDMDHENMFWYRQDPGLGLRLIYFSYDVKMKEKGDIPEGYSVSREKKERFSLILESASTNQTSMYLCASSLGGATDTQYFGPGTRLTVL.

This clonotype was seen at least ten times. In DNA, the CDR3 is TGTGCCAGCAGCTCCCGGGGCCCTAGCTCCTACGAGCAGTACTTC. This gives the protein CASSSRGPSSYEQYF. The V and J genes are TRBV7-2 and TRBJ2-7; D is perhaps TRBD1 or TRBD2 (5 bases each). This CDR3 is 15 amino acids long. Looked up from germline, CDR1 is SGHTA and CDR2 is FQGNSA. Deletions cut 4 bases from V and 0 bases from J, with 13 bases between.

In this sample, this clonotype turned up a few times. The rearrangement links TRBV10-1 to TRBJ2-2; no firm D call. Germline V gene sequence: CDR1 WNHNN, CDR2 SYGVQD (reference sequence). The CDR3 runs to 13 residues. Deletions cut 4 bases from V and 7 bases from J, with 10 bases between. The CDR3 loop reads CASSASAIGELFF. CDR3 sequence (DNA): TGCGCCAGCAGTGCATCGGCTATCGGGGAGCTGTTTTTT.

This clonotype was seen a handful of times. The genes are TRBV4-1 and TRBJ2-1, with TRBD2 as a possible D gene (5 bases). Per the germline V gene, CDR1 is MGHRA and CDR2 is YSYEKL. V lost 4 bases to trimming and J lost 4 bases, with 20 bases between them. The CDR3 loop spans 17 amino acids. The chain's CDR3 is CASSPSSSRAQYNEQFF. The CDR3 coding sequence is TGCGCCAGCAGCCCGAGCTCGTCGCGGGCCCAATACAATGAGCAGTTCTTC.

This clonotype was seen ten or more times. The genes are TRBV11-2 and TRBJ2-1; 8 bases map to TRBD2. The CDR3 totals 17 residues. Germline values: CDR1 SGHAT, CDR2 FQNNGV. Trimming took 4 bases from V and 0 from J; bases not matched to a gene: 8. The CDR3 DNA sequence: TGTGCCAGCAGCTCCAGAGACAGCGGGGGCTCCTACAATGAGCAGTTCTTC. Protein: CASSSRDSGGSYNEQFF.

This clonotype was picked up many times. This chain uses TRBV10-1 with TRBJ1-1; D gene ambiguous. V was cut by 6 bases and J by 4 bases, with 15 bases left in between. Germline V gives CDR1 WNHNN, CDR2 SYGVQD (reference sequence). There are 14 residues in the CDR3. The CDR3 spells CASSPGDQVTEAFF. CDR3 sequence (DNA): TGCGCCAGCAGCCCGGGTGATCAGGTCACTGAAGCTTTCTTT.

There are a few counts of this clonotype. The CDR3 region is CASSLLAGTGNTIYF. The CDR3 nucleotides are TGTGCCAGCAGTTTACTAGCAGGGACTGGAAACACCATATATTTT. The rearrangement uses TRBV28 and TRBJ1-3; tentatively, D is TRBD1 (5 bases). V was trimmed by 2 bases and J by 2 bases, leaving 10 bases between them. This CDR3 comprises 15 residues. Germline V CDR1 and CDR2: MDHEN, SYDVKM.

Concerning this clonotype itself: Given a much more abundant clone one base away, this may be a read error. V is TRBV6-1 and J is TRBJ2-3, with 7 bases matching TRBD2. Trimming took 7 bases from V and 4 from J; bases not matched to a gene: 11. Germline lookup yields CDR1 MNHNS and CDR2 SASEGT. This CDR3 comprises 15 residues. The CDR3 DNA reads TGTGCCAGCAAACTTATGGCGGGAGCGGCAGATACGCAGTATTTT. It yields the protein CASKLMAGAADTQYF.

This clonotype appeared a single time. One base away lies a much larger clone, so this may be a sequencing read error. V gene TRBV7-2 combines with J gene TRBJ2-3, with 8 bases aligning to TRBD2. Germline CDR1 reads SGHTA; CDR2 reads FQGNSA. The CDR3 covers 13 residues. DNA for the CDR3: TGTGCCCGCAGCCAAGGACTAGCTGACACGCAGTATTTT. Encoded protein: CARSQGLADTQYF.

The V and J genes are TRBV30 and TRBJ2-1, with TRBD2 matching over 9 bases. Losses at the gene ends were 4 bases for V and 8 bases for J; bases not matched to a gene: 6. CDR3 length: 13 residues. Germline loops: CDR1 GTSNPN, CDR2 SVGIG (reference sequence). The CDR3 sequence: CAWNSGSRDEQFF. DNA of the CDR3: TGTGCCTGGAATAGCGGGAGTCGCGATGAGCAGTTCTTC.

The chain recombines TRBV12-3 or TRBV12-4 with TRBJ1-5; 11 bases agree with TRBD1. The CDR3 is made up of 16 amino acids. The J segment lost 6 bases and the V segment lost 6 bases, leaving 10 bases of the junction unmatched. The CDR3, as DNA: TGTGCCAGCAGCCAAGATTGGACAGGGGGCGGTCAGCCCCAGCATTTT. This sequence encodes CASSQDWTGGGQPQHF.

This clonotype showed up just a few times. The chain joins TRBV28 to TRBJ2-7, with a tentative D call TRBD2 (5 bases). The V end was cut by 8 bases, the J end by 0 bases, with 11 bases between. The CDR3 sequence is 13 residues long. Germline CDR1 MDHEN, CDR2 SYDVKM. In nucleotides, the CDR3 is TGTGCCAGCCACACACGGGGCTCCTACGAGCAGTACTTC. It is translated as CASHTRGSYEQYF.

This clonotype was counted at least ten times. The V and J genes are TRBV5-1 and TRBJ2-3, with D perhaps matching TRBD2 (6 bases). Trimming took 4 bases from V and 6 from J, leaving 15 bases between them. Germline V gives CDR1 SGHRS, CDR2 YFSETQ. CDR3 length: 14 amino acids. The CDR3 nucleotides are TGCGCCAGCAGCGGTGGCCGGGAGTGGGATACGCAGTATTTT. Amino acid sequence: CASSGGREWDTQYF.

Written as DNA, the CDR3 is TGTGCCAGCAGGGCCGGGACAGGGATTATTAACACTGAAGCTTTCTTT. It translates to CASRAGTGIINTEAFF. This rearrangement joins TRBV28 to TRBJ1-1; 9 nucleotides line up with TRBD1. CDR1 is MDHEN and CDR2 is SYDVKM in the germline V gene. The CDR3 covers 16 residues. The V gene end was trimmed by 6 bases and the J gene end by 2 bases; junction bases not matched to a gene: 10.

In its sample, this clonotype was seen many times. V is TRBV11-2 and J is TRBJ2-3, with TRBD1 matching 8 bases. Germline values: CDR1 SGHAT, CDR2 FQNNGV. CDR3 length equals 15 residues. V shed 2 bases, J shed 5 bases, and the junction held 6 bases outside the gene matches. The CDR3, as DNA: TGTGCCAGCAGCTTAAAACAGGGGGGATTAGATACGCAGTATTTT. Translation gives CASSLKQGGLDTQYF.

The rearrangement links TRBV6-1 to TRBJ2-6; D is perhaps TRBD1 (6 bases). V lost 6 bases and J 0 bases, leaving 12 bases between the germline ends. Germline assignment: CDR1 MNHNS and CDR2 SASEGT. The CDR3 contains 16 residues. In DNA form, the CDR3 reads TGTGCCAGCAGCACGGACAGATACTCTGGGGCCAACGTCCTGACTTTC. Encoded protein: CASSTDRYSGANVLTF.